This T cell receptor (beta chain) emerged from a study of T cell repertoires in cytomegalovirus infection. Across the study: Recently identified HLA-C-restricted CMV epitopes were used, and well-studied HLA-B-restricted CMV epitopes were used as well. Public signatures in TCR beta pointed to CMV infection and matching HLA type.

The CDR3 sequence is 14 residues long. Looked up from germline, CDR1 is SGHNT and CDR2 is YYREEE (reference sequence). The V end was cut by 4 bases, the J end by 3 bases, with 11 bases between. Details on this clonotype: The antigen remains unidentified.

MiXCR, applied by TCRdb to the reads, yields one record per CDR3 protein. The sample yields around 710,000 distinct CDR3 sequences, around 29% seen once. General study points: Totalled public TCR beta family frequency picked out people who carried CMV plus the relevant HLA.

V and J are TRBV5-4 and TRBJ1-5; D is perhaps TRBD1 (5 bases). The clonotype was recovered from a human donor in good health (CMV status not recorded). Some clones in this sample may be carry-over from other donors' samples. Sequenced material: cultured CD8+ T cells from PBMCs, taken from culture after CMV antigen stimulation. CDR3 loop: CASSQGPNNQPQHF. CDR3 sequence (DNA): TGTGCCAGCAGCCAGGGACCGAACAATCAGCCCCAGCATTTT.